The entry below gives a single T cell receptor beta chain sequence along with its context. Its antigen remains unknown. This sample is part of a study of vaccination effects on CD4 cells after COVID-19. This table comes from immunoSEQ multiplex PCR, and its TCRdb copy is limited to in-frame clones, with some not included. Of over 30,000 clones listed, 82% are singletons. Expansion of antigen-specific CD4+ T cells with viral peptide pools was carried out by the ViraFEST assay before sequencing. The authors isolated CD4+ T cells after roughly eleven days of culture. Participants received two doses of either the BNT162b2 or mRNA-1273 vaccine. Unmatched junction bases numbered 5, after V lost 2 bases and J lost 8 bases. The CDR3 length is 13 residues.

The receptor's source is a human donor who received a COVID-19 vaccine. Some clones in this sample may be carry-over from other donors' samples. Source: CD4+ T cells from PBMCs cultured with HCoV-NL63 spike peptides, taken after COVID-19 vaccination. This chain joins TRBV23-1 and TRBJ1-2; 7 bases agree with TRBD1. TRBV23-1 is designated an ORF whose function remains uncertain. The CDR3 is CASSQGTVYGYTF. In DNA, the CDR3 is TGCGCCAGCAGTCAAGGGACAGTATACGGCTACACCTTC.